Listed here are 12 T cell receptor beta chains from one sample, sequenced in a study of T-cell reconstitution after alpha-beta-depleted transplantation in children. Unique molecular identifiers were incorporated when the TCRbeta library was constructed. TCRdb called the PCR reads again in MiXCR, with one record for every CDR3 protein. Among about 200,000 distinct CDR3 sequences, roughly 6.3% were seen once, and the ten largest hold roughly 4.5%. The sequenced sample was PBMCs, obtained before TCRalphabeta/CD19-depleted stem cell transplant. These receptors originate from a girl under three years old with combined immunodeficiency, due to receive a stem cell transplant.

This clonotype was found many times. The rearrangement uses TRBV7-2 and TRBJ2-7; TRBD2 matches 14 bases. The germline gives CDR1 SGHTA, CDR2 FQGNSA. With 4 bases clipped from V and 6 bases from J, the junction kept 2 bases outside the gene matches. The CDR3 loop spans 14 amino acids. CDR3 in amino acids: CASSSGLAGAEQYF. The CDR3 DNA sequence: TGTGCCAGCAGCTCGGGACTAGCGGGAGCCGAGCAGTACTTC.

This clonotype appeared a few times. V usage is TRBV7-2 and J usage is TRBJ2-5; no clear D gene. The V end was cut by 4 bases, the J end by 5 bases, with 14 bases between. The CDR3 length is 14 residues. Germline V lookup: CDR1 SGHTA, CDR2 FQGNSA. CDR3 sequence reads: CASSYSPAAETQYF. The CDR3 DNA reads TGTGCCAGCAGCTACTCCCCCGCAGCGGAGACCCAGTACTTC.

This clonotype was seen many times. The chain has TRBV29-1 and TRBJ1-1; a possible D gene is TRBD1 (5 bases). The CDR3 has 13 residues. Germline assignment: CDR1 SQVTM and CDR2 ANQGSEA. Deletions cut 7 bases from V and 1 base from J, with 13 bases between. This chain's CDR3 is CSAHRFTNTEAFF. The CDR3, as DNA: TGCAGCGCCCACAGGTTTACGAACACTGAAGCTTTCTTT. The variable domain in full, completed from reference TRBV29-1 and TRBJ1-1, reads SAVISQKPSRDICQRGTSLTIQCQVDSQVTMMFWYRQQPGQSLTLIATANQGSEATYESGFVIDKFPISRPNLTFSTLTVSNMSPEDSSIYLCSAHRFTNTEAFFGQGTRLTVV.

The rearrangement uses TRBV9 and TRBJ2-3, with 14 bases aligning to TRBD2. Germline-derived CDR1 and CDR2 are SGDLS and YYNGEE. V shed 4 bases and J 3 bases; nucleotides not matched to a gene: 4. The CDR3 spans 16 residues. The DNA of the CDR3 is TGTGCCAGCAGCTTTGGGACTAGCGGGAGTACAGATACGCAGTATTTT. Protein: CASSFGTSGSTDTQYF.

This clonotype was observed at least ten times. The V call is TRBV7-3, the J call TRBJ2-1; perhaps D is TRBD1 or TRBD2 (5 bases each). V lost 11 bases and J 3 bases, leaving 17 bases between the germline ends. The CDR3 runs 14 residues. Germline CDR1 SGHTA, CDR2 FQGTGA. The chain's CDR3 is CASFWGPNYNEQFF. In DNA, the CDR3 is TGTGCCTCCTTTTGGGGACCGAACTACAATGAGCAGTTCTTC.

In its sample, this clonotype was seen many times. This chain joins TRBV28 and TRBJ2-4; maybe TRBD1 (7 bases). Germline loops: CDR1 MDHEN, CDR2 SYDVKM. CDR3 length equals 15 residues. Trimming removed 5 bases from V and 7 bases from J, with 18 bases in between. Here the CDR3 reads CASSLNPTGRNIQYF. The CDR3 DNA is TGTGCCAGCAGTCTAAACCCGACAGGGAGGAACATTCAGTACTTC. The full variable domain, rest sourced from reference TRBV28 and TRBJ2-4, is DVKVTQSSRYLVKRTGEKVFLECVQDMDHENMFWYRQDPGLGLRLIYFSYDVKMKEKGDIPEGYSVSREKKERFSLILESASTNQTSMYLCASSLNPTGRNIQYFGAGTRLSVL.

This clonotype was detected ten times or more. The J gene is TRBJ2-3, the V gene TRBV5-7, with 13 bases that match TRBD2. TRBV5-7 falls under the ORF class, with uncertain function. The CDR3 spans 18 residues. With 1 base clipped from V and 3 bases from J, the junction kept 8 bases outside the gene matches. The CDR3 DNA reads as TGTGCCAGCAGCTTGCTTTTAGGACTAGCGGGGGCAACAGATACGCAGTATTTT. This gives the protein CASSLLLGLAGATDTQYF.

This clonotype was detected ten times or more. V usage is TRBV3-1 and J usage is TRBJ2-2, with 8 bases lining up with TRBD2. This CDR3 spans 17 amino acids. J was trimmed by 3 bases and V by 0 bases; bases with no gene match: 6. Germline V gene sequence: CDR1 LGHDT, CDR2 YNNKEL (reference sequence). For the CDR3, the DNA is TGTGCCAGCAGCCAAGATTTAAGCGGGGGCTACACCGGGGAGCTGTTTTTT. This sequence encodes CASSQDLSGGYTGELFF.

This clonotype was picked up many times. The J gene is TRBJ2-1, the V gene TRBV11-1; 12 bases line up with TRBD1. This CDR3 is 18 amino acids long. CDR1 is SGHAT, CDR2 FQDESV, per germline (reference sequence). V was pared by 0 bases and J by 9 bases, with 12 bases of the junction left unmatched. CDR3 region: CASSLALSGQGARGEQFF. The CDR3 DNA sequence: TGTGCCAGCAGCTTAGCGTTGTCGGGACAGGGGGCAAGGGGTGAGCAGTTCTTC.

This clonotype has a count of ten or more. As DNA, the CDR3 is TGCGCCAGCAGCCAGGCACAGGGAGTGGGCACAGATACGCAGTATTTT. This encodes CASSQAQGVGTDTQYF. The gene calls are TRBV4-1 and TRBJ2-3; tentatively, D is TRBD1 (6 bases). V was shortened by 3 bases and J by 1 base, with 14 bases between the two germline ends. CDR1 is MGHRA, CDR2 YSYEKL, per germline. This CDR3 spans 16 amino acids.

This clonotype has more than one count but fewer than ten. The chain uses TRBV20-1 and TRBJ1-4; TRBD1 agrees at 7 bases. The CDR3 length is 14 residues. Germline assignment: CDR1 DFQATT and CDR2 SNEGSKA (reference sequence). V was clipped by 1 base and J by 8 bases; unmatched bases: 7. The CDR3 coding sequence is TGCAGTGCTAGAGTCTGGGACAGTGGCGAAAAACTGTTTTTT. Protein: CSARVWDSGEKLFF.

This clonotype has a count of ten or more. The chain is built from TRBV6-5 and TRBJ1-5; 7 bases line up with TRBD1. The CDR3 has 13 amino acids. Trimming removed 8 bases from V and 3 bases from J; junction bases left unmatched: 4. Per germline, CDR1 MNHEY and CDR2 SVGAGI. The CDR3 DNA reads TGTGCCAGCCGACAGGGATTCAATCAGCCCCAGCATTTT. It specifies CASRQGFNQPQHF.